Included here is one T cell receptor (beta chain) sequence, with context. The antigen is unknown. The CDR3 covers 13 residues. The V gene lost 4 bases and the J gene lost 7 bases, with 11 bases spanning the gap. Germline-derived CDR1 and CDR2 are MNHEY and SVGAGI. The record originates from a study of shared clonotypes between healthy human individuals. General study points: Larger estimated richness was generally recorded for naive subsets relative to memory subsets. The authors sampled blood alone, and tissue repertoires likely differ. Clonotypes not shared had lower generation probabilities than those common to all four donors.

Researchers divided each subset's genomic DNA evenly across several immunoSEQ plates. Sequenced by immunoSEQ multiplex PCR; TCRdb stores in-frame clones only, minus some. This table has about 2.1 million clones, 85% to 95% appearing once. Terminally differentiated effector memory CD45RA+ cells were excluded from the naive CD8 cells, which were CD45RO-negative and positively selected for CCR7. Sequencing was carried out using naive CD8+ T cells from PBMCs. This TCR was sampled from a man aged 18 to 29 in good health. Some clones in this sample may be carry-over from other donors' samples. V gene TRBV6-5 combines with J gene TRBJ2-1; D perhaps matches TRBD2 (6 bases). This CDR3 is CASSWRDGNEQFF. In DNA, the CDR3 is TGTGCCAGCAGTTGGCGGGACGGGAATGAGCAGTTCTTC.